This T cell receptor (beta chain) came from a study of vaccination and CD4 T cells after COVID-19. Between the trimmed V and J ends, which lost 3 bases and 0 bases, there was a span of 6 bases. Germline V gene lookup returns CDR1 SGHVS and CDR2 FQNEAQ. CDR3 length: 15 amino acids. MiXCR, applied by TCRdb to the PCR reads, yields one record per CDR3 protein. This sample has about 21,000 distinct CDR3 sequences, with about 58% found just once. Study results and caveats: Median SARS-CoV-2-reactive clonotype numbers went up from approximately 23 to 38, but not significantly.

As to this clonotype: Its antigen is unknown.

Sequencing was performed on CD4+ T cells from blood, taken before SARS-CoV-2 vaccination. J is TRBJ2-6 and V is TRBV7-8; D assignment may be TRBD1 or TRBD2 (5 bases each). This TCR was sampled from a human donor who had recovered from COVID-19. This CDR3 reads CASSLGTSGANVLTF. The CDR3 nucleotides read TGTGCCAGCAGCTTGGGGACCTCTGGGGCCAACGTCCTGACTTTC. Full variable domain (rest looked up from reference TRBV7-8 and TRBJ2-6): GAGVSQSPRYKVAKRGQDVALRCDPISGHVSLFWYQQALGQGPEFLTYFQNEAQLDKSGLPSDRFFAERPEGSVSTLKIQRTQQEDSAVYLCASSLGTSGANVLTFGAGSRLTVL.